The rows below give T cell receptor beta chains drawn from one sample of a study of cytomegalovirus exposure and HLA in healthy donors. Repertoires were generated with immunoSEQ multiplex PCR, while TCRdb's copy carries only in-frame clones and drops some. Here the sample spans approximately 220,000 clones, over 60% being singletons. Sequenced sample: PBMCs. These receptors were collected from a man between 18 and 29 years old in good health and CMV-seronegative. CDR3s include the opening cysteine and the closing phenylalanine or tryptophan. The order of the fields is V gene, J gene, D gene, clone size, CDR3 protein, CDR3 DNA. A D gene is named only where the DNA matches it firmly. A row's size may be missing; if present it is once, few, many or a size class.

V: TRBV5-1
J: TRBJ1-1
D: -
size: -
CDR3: CASSLLAQNTEAFF
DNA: TGCGCCAGCAGCTTGCTAGCGCAGAACACTGAAGCTTTCTTT

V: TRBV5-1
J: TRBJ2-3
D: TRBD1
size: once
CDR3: CASSLGDREDTQYF
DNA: TGCGCCAGCAGCTTGGGGGACAGGGAAGATACGCAGTATTTT

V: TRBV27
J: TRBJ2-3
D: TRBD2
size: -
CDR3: CASSPGRGLAGGSTDTQYF
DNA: TGTGCCAGCAGTCCCGGCAGGGGACTAGCGGGAGGAAGCACAGATACGCAGTATTTT

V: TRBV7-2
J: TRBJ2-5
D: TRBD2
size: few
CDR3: CASSLGGRANGETQYF
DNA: TGTGCCAGCAGCTTAGGCGGGAGGGCCAACGGAGAGACCCAGTACTTC

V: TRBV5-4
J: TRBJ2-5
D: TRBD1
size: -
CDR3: CASSLKVGQGARETQYF
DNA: TGTGCCAGCAGCTTGAAGGTAGGGCAGGGGGCGCGAGAGACCCAGTACTTC

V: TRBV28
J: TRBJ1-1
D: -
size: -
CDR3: CASSLFEEAVTEAFF
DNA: TGTGCCAGCAGTTTATTCGAGGAGGCAGTGACTGAAGCTTTCTTT

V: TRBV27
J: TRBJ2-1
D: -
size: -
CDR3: CASGLTGSNNEQFF
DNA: TGTGCCAGCGGTTTAACAGGGTCAAACAATGAGCAGTTCTTC

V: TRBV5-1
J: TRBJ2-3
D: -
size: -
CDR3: CASSRQVTDTQYF
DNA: TGCGCCAGCAGCCGACAGGTCACGGATACGCAGTATTTT

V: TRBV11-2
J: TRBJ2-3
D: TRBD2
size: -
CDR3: CASSPPGLAGTDTQYF
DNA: TGTGCCAGCAGCCCTCCGGGACTAGCGGGCACAGATACGCAGTATTTT

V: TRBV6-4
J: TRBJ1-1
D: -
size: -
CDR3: CASAQDMGGTEAFF
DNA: TGTGCCAGCGCCCAGGACATGGGAGGTACTGAAGCTTTCTTT

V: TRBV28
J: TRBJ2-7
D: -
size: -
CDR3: CASSLRTPSSYEQYF
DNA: TGTGCCAGCAGTTTAAGGACTCCCAGCTCCTACGAGCAGTACTTC

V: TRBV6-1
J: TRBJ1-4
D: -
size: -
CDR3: CASSSTHGGNEKLFF
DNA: TGTGCCAGCAGTTCCACCCACGGGGGTAATGAAAAACTGTTTTTT

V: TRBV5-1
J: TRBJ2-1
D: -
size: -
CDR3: CASSLEPGQRYNEQFF
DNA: TGCGCCAGCAGCTTAGAACCGGGACAAAGATACAATGAGCAGTTCTTC

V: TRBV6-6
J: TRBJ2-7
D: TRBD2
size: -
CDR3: CASSQLRLAGEHEQYF
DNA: TGTGCCAGCAGTCAACTGCGACTAGCGGGAGAACACGAGCAGTACTTC

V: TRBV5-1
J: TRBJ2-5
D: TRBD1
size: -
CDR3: CASSLAGVPGQGRDQETQYF
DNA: TGCGCCAGCAGCTTGGCCGGCGTCCCGGGACAGGGCCGGGACCAAGAGACCCAGTACTTC

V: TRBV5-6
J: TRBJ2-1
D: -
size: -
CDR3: CASSPRNNNEQFF
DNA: TGTGCCAGCAGCCCCCGCAACAACAATGAGCAGTTCTTC

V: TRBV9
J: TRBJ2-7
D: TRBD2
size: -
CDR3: CASSEGGGASGPRQYF
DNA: TGTGCCAGCAGCGAGGGTGGGGGGGCTAGCGGGCCAAGGCAGTACTTC

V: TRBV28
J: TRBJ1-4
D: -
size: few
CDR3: CASSPPEGGNEKLFF
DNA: TGTGCCAGCAGCCCCCCCGAGGGGGGGAATGAAAAACTGTTTTTT

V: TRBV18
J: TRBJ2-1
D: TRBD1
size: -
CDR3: CASSPTGEAYNEQFF
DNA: TGTGCCAGCTCACCGACAGGGGAAGCCTACAATGAGCAGTTCTTC

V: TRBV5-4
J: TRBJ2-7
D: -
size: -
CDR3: CASSLGEPGHRSYEQYF
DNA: TGTGCCAGCAGCTTGGGGGAACCGGGACATAGATCCTACGAGCAGTACTTC

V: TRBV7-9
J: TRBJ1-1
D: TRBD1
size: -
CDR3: CASSWDRGSAEAFF
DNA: TGTGCCAGCAGCTGGGACAGGGGGTCGGCTGAAGCTTTCTTT

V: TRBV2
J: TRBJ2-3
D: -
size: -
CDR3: CASSRDSVSDTQYF
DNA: TGTGCCAGCAGTCGGGACTCGGTTTCGGATACGCAGTATTTT

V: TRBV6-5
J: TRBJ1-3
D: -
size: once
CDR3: CASSYSEASGNTIYF
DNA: TGTGCCAGCAGTTACTCCGAGGCTTCTGGAAACACCATATATTTT

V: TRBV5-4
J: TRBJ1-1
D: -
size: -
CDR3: CASSFTPRTEAFF
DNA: TGTGCCAGCAGCTTTACCCCGAGGACTGAAGCTTTCTTT

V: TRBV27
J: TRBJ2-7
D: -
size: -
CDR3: CASSLSAGDAYEQYF
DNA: TGTGCCAGCAGTTTATCTGCAGGGGACGCCTACGAGCAGTACTTC

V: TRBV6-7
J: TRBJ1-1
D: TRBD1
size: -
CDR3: CASSRQGSDTEAFF
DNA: TGTGCCAGCAGCCGACAGGGGTCGGACACTGAAGCTTTCTTT

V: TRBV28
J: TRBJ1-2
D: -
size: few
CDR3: CASRGRRDYGYTF
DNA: TGTGCCAGCAGAGGGCGGAGGGACTATGGCTACACCTTC

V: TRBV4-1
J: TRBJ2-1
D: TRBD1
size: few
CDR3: CASRGQGAINEQFF
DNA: TGCGCCAGCAGAGGCCAGGGGGCGATCAATGAGCAGTTCTTC

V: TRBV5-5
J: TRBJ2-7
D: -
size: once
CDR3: CASSLWGNEQYF
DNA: TGTGCCAGCAGCTTGTGGGGCAACGAGCAGTACTTC

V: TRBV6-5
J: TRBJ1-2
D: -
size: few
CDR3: CASSYSGELGYTF
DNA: TGTGCCAGCAGTTACTCGGGCGAACTGGGCTACACCTTC

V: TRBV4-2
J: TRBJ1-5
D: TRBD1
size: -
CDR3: CASSQDEGTGNQPQHF
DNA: TGTGCCAGCAGCCAAGATGAGGGGACAGGGAATCAGCCCCAGCATTTT

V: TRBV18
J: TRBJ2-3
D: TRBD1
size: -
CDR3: CASSPGTGPGGTQYF
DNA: TGTGCCAGCTCACCTGGGACAGGGCCAGGGGGAACGCAGTATTTT

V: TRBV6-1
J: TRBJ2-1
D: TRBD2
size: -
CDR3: CASKFSSGILVFF
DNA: TGTGCCAGCAAATTTTCTAGCGGGATATTAGTGTTCTTC

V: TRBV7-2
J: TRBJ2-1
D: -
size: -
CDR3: CASSLPYYRGNEQFF
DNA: TGTGCCAGCAGCCTCCCCTACTATCGGGGGAATGAGCAGTTCTTC

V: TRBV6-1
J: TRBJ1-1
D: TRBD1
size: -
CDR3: CASSRQGYTEAFF
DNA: TGTGCCAGCAGCAGACAGGGTTACACTGAAGCTTTCTTT

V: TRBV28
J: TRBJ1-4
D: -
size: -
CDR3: CASSTQIPTNEKLFF
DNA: TGTGCCAGCAGTACCCAGATCCCAACTAATGAAAAACTGTTTTTT

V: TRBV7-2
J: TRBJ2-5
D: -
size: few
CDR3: CASSLGGGPQETQYF
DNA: TGTGCCAGCAGCTTAGGCGGCGGGCCTCAAGAGACCCAGTACTTC

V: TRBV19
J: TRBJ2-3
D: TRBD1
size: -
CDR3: CASSRQGLTDTQYF
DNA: TGTGCCAGTAGCCGACAGGGCCTCACAGATACGCAGTATTTT

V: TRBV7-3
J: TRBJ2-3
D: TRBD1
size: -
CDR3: CASSLLGGQGTDTQYF
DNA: TGTGCCAGCAGCTTATTAGGGGGACAGGGGACAGATACGCAGTATTTT

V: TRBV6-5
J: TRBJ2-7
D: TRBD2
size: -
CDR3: CASRKAGGGYEQYF
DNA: TGTGCCAGCAGAAAAGCGGGAGGCGGCTACGAGCAGTACTTC

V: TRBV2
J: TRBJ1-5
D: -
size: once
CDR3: CASSERGQPQHF
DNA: TGTGCCAGCAGCGAGCGGGGCCAGCCCCAGCATTTT